What follows are 18 T cell receptor beta chains derived from one specimen sequenced in a study of identifying expanded T cells in peripheral blood. The data were produced by immunoSEQ multiplex PCR, yet TCRdb's version contains in-frame clones alone and is incomplete. The sample includes about 120,000 clones, more than 80% of them seen just once. The sequencing input was blood. All receptors derive from a person between 18 and 75 years old in good health.

The genes are TRBV18 and TRBJ2-1; 14 bases line up with TRBD2. Germline V gene lookup returns CDR1 KGHSH and CDR2 LQKENI. The CDR3 is 17 amino acids. V lost 2 bases to trimming and J lost 6 bases; unmatched junction nucleotides: 6. The CDR3 nucleotides read TGTGCCAGCTCACCAGGCTCGGGACTAGCGGGGGTCAATGAGCAGTTCTTC. It codes for CASSPGSGLAGVNEQFF.

This clone was counted only a few times. The rearrangement links TRBV6-4 to TRBJ1-2, with TRBD1 identical over 7 bases. The V segment lost 7 bases and the J segment 5 bases; nucleotides outside the gene matches: 4. This CDR3 contains 12 residues. CDR1 is MRHNA, CDR2 SNTAGT, per germline. CDR3 bases: TGTGCCAGCATGGCAGGGGGATATGGCTACACCTTC. As protein: CASMAGGYGYTF.

The rearrangement uses TRBV21-1 and TRBJ2-5; no DNA check was done on the table's D call, TRBD1. TRBV21-1 is described as a pseudogene. This CDR3 has 13 residues. DNA for the CDR3: TGTGCCAGCGTAAAGACAGTATTAGAGACCCAGTACTTC. Protein sequence: CASVKTVLETQYF.

The rearrangement links TRBV5-1 to TRBJ2-1; tentatively, D is TRBD1 or TRBD2 (5 bases each). V was clipped by 0 bases and J by 8 bases, with 15 bases between them. Germline V lookup: CDR1 SGHRS, CDR2 YFSETQ. CDR3 length: 15 amino acids. The CDR3 loop reads CASSLVAGRTDEQFF. The CDR3, as DNA: TGCGCCAGCAGCTTGGTAGCAGGGAGAACAGATGAGCAGTTCTTC.

The CDR3 loop is CASSLAGGSNQPQHF. Here the CDR3 DNA reads TGTGCCAGCAGCTTGGCAGGGGGGTCCAATCAGCCCCAGCATTTT. The chain joins TRBV5-6 to TRBJ1-5; 7 bases are shared with TRBD1. The germline V gene has CDR1 SGHDT and CDR2 YYEEEE. The CDR3 runs 15 residues. The V segment lost 0 bases and the J segment 3 bases; nucleotides outside the gene matches: 3.

This clone occurred once. The chain uses TRBV7-9 and TRBJ2-1; 8 bases line up with TRBD1. This CDR3 is built from 15 residues. V dropped 2 bases and J dropped 8; count of bases not matched to a gene: 8. Germline CDR1 reads SEHNR; CDR2 reads FQNEAQ (reference sequence). The CDR3 DNA is TGTGCCAGCAGCTTAAAGGCAGGGGGCTGGGATGAGCAGTTCTTC. This sequence encodes CASSLKAGGWDEQFF.

The chain is built from TRBV5-1 and TRBJ2-7, with D perhaps TRBD1 (6 bases). V lost 3 bases to trimming and J lost 2 bases, with 21 bases between them. Germline V CDR1 and CDR2: SGHRS, YFSETQ. The CDR3 is 17 amino acids. The CDR3 coding sequence is TGCGCCAGCAGCTCCCTTACCCCCGGGACAAGGACCTACGAGCAGTACTTC. Its protein is CASSSLTPGTRTYEQYF. Combining the CDR3 with reference TRBV5-1 and TRBJ2-7 gives the whole variable domain KAGVTQTPRYLIKTRGQQVTLSCSPISGHRSVSWYQQTPGQGLQFLFEYFSETQRNKGNFPGRFSGRQFSNSRSEMNVSTLELGDSALYLCASSSLTPGTRTYEQYFGPGTRLTVT.

The table lists this clone with a count of one. This chain links TRBV29-1 with TRBJ2-7; 7 bases fit TRBD1. The CDR3 loop spans 17 amino acids. V shed 6 bases and J 6 bases; nucleotides not matched to a gene: 23. Germline V gene data show CDR1 as SQVTM and CDR2 as ANQGSEA. Here the CDR3 reads CSVIPSGQAGGGREQYF. CDR3 coding DNA: TGCAGCGTAATACCATCTGGACAGGCCGGCGGAGGACGCGAGCAGTACTTC.

The chain recombines TRBV19 with TRBJ2-6, with a tentative D call TRBD2 (6 bases). This CDR3 spans 16 amino acids. From germline, CDR1 is LNHDA and CDR2 SQIVND (reference sequence). V shed 6 bases and J shed 0 bases, with 12 bases lying between them. CDR3 region: CASREGPSSGANVLTF. In nucleotides, the CDR3 is TGTGCCAGTAGGGAGGGGCCCAGCTCTGGGGCCAACGTCCTGACTTTC.

The CDR3 spells CASWGTEFNEQFF. The CDR3 DNA reads TGTGCCAGTTGGGGGACAGAGTTTAATGAGCAGTTCTTC. The rearrangement links TRBV7-9 to TRBJ2-1, with 7 bases aligning to TRBD1. CDR1 and CDR2 from the germline V gene are SEHNR and FQNEAQ (reference sequence). Trimming took 9 bases from V and 7 from J; bases not matched to a gene: 9. The CDR3 contains 13 residues.

This rearrangement joins TRBV5-1 to TRBJ2-1; D assignment may be TRBD1 or TRBD2 (5 bases each). V was trimmed by 3 bases and J by 9 bases, leaving 13 bases between them. From germline, CDR1 is SGHRS and CDR2 YFSETQ. CDR3 length: 13 residues. CDR3 bases: TGCGCCAGCAGCTCCAATAGTGGGACTGAGCAGTTCTTC. It codes for CASSSNSGTEQFF.

The chain employs TRBV5-4 and TRBJ1-2, with D tentatively TRBD1 (6 bases). Germline V CDR1 and CDR2: SGHNT, YYREEE (reference sequence). Deletions cut 5 bases from V and 4 bases from J, with 12 bases between. The length of the CDR3 is 13 residues. CDR3 in DNA: TGTGCCAGCAGGCAACAGGGCCTCTATGGCTACACCTTC. Protein product: CASRQQGLYGYTF.

This clone appeared many times. The chain carries TRBV29-1 and TRBJ1-1; D unresolved. CDR1 and CDR2 from the germline V gene are SQVTM and ANQGSEA. The CDR3 covers 13 residues. Between the trimmed V and J ends, which lost 4 bases and 0 bases, there was a span of 9 bases. The CDR3 protein is CSVADGMNTEAFF. The CDR3 DNA is TGCAGCGTTGCGGACGGCATGAACACTGAAGCTTTCTTT.

This chain uses TRBV19 with TRBJ1-2, with TRBD1 identical over 7 bases. The CDR3 is 13 residues long. Per germline, CDR1 LNHDA and CDR2 SQIVND (reference sequence). J lost 2 bases, V lost 9 bases, and 6 bases had no gene match. The CDR3 sequence: CASHRGGNYGYTF. As DNA, the CDR3 is TGTGCCAGCCACAGGGGAGGGAACTATGGCTACACCTTC.

The chain joins TRBV7-7 to TRBJ2-7; weak D call: TRBD2 (6 bases). The germline V gene has CDR1 SSHAT and CDR2 FNYEAQ (reference sequence). CDR3 length: 13 residues. V lost 0 bases and J 4 bases, leaving 7 bases between the germline ends. CDR3 sequence reads: CASSLAGGYEQYF. CDR3 bases: TGTGCCAGCAGCTTAGCGGGGGGTTACGAGCAGTACTTC.

This sequence joins TRBV5-1 and TRBJ1-2; possible D gene TRBD1, 6 bases. CDR1 is SGHRS and CDR2 is YFSETQ in the germline V gene. CDR3 length equals 14 residues. V was trimmed by 4 bases and J by 8 bases, leaving 18 bases between them. The CDR3 protein is CASSRRQDGMGYTF. Written as DNA, the CDR3 is TGCGCCAGCAGCCGACGACAGGACGGTATGGGCTACACCTTC. The variable domain in full, with the rest retrieved from reference TRBV5-1 and TRBJ1-2, is KAGVTQTPRYLIKTRGQQVTLSCSPISGHRSVSWYQQTPGQGLQFLFEYFSETQRNKGNFPGRFSGRQFSNSRSEMNVSTLELGDSALYLCASSRRQDGMGYTFGSGTRLTVV.

The chain couples TRBV7-3 to TRBJ2-5; tentatively, D is TRBD2 (6 bases). Trimming shortened V by 5 bases and J by 5 bases, and 12 bases separated the two germline ends. The CDR3 is 13 residues long. CDR1 is SGHTA, CDR2 FQGTGA, per germline. Here the CDR3 reads CASSPGLVETQYF. The CDR3 DNA reads TGTGCCAGCAGCCCGGGACTTGTGGAGACCCAGTACTTC.

The rearrangement joins TRBV4-3 to TRBJ1-1, with TRBD1 matching over 8 bases. Germline CDR1 and CDR2: LGHNA and YSLEER. This CDR3 region has 15 residues. Trimming cost V 0 bases and J 11 bases; bases outside gene matches: 11. CDR3 coding DNA: TGCGCCAGCAGCCAAGAAATTGGACAGGGAGTTTCGGCTTTCTTT. Protein product: CASSQEIGQGVSAFF.